Each of the 29 T cell receptor beta chains below was sequenced from the same sample in a study of cytomegalovirus exposure and HLA in healthy donors. TCRdb's table, derived via immunoSEQ multiplex PCR, lists solely in-frame clones and lacks some. The table shows 200,000 or so clones, with over 80% occurring only once. Sequencing used PBMCs. These receptors were collected from a woman aged 18-30 years in good health and CMV-seronegative.

The chain is built from TRBV9 and TRBJ2-2; 9 bases line up with TRBD1. The CDR3 has 16 residues. V gave up 0 bases and J gave up 3 bases; unmatched junction bases: 3. Germline values: CDR1 SGDLS, CDR2 YYNGEE. CDR3 DNA: TGTGCCAGCAGCGTAGGGGACAGGGCTTACACCGGGGAGCTGTTTTTT. Translation: CASSVGDRAYTGELFF.

V gene TRBV7-6 combines with J gene TRBJ1-3, with D hard to call. Germline V gene data show CDR1 as SGHVS and CDR2 as FNYEAQ. The V end lost 2 bases, the J end lost 0 bases, and 14 bases lay between the germline ends. The CDR3 has 17 residues. The CDR3 sequence: CASSLRTRLDSGNTIYF. CDR3 sequence (DNA): TGTGCCAGCAGCTTAAGGACGAGGCTGGACTCTGGAAACACCATATATTTT.

The V gene is TRBV19, the J gene TRBJ2-7; the D is unclear. Germline assignment: CDR1 LNHDA and CDR2 SQIVND (reference sequence). The CDR3 has 15 amino acids. Trimming shortened V by 5 bases and J by 3 bases, and 17 bases separated the two germline ends. The CDR3 sequence: CASSPSANIVYEQYF. In nucleotides, the CDR3 is TGTGCCAGTAGTCCCTCTGCGAACATAGTCTACGAGCAGTACTTC.

This clone was seen more than once but under ten times. CDR3 region: CASSVTRTGEKLFF. CDR3 bases: TGTGCCAGCAGTGTCACCCGGACAGGGGAAAAACTGTTTTTT. J is TRBJ1-4 and V is TRBV6-1; 8 bases match TRBD1. The germline V gene encodes CDR1 MNHNS and CDR2 SASEGT. V shed 4 bases and J 8 bases; nucleotides not matched to a gene: 6. The CDR3 runs to 14 residues.

The sample holds one count of this clone. The chain joins TRBV5-6 to TRBJ2-3; 8 bases match TRBD1. From germline, CDR1 is SGHDT and CDR2 YYEEEE. Germline trimming cut 0 bases from V and 2 bases from J; bases unmatched to any gene: 5. The CDR3 is made up of 16 amino acids. This CDR3 reads CASSLDRGFPTDTQYF. CDR3 DNA: TGTGCCAGCAGCTTGGACAGGGGGTTCCCCACAGATACGCAGTATTTT.

This clone turned up a few times. The chain couples TRBV18 to TRBJ2-5, with unresolved D. The germline V and J ends were trimmed by 4 bases and 1 base, with 7 bases remaining between them. CDR3 length: 13 residues. Germline V lookup: CDR1 KGHSH, CDR2 LQKENI. The DNA of the CDR3 is TGTGCCAGCTCACGAACCATCCAAGAGACCCAGTACTTC. This gives the protein CASSRTIQETQYF.

This rearrangement joins TRBV20-1 to TRBJ1-2; D unclear. Per germline, CDR1 DFQATT and CDR2 SNEGSKA (reference sequence). V was shortened by 3 bases and J by 7 bases, with 6 bases between the two germline ends. The CDR3 consists of 10 residues. DNA for the CDR3: TGCAGTGCTAGTGTTGTTGGCTACACCTTC. Encoded protein: CSASVVGYTF.

CDR3 DNA: TGCAGCGCATGGACTAGCGGGACTTCCTACAATGAGCAGTTCTTC. This encodes CSAWTSGTSYNEQFF. The chain couples TRBV29-1 to TRBJ2-1; 12 bases agree with TRBD2. Germline V lookup: CDR1 SQVTM, CDR2 ANQGSEA. This CDR3 is 15 amino acids long. V trimming: 7 bases; J trimming: 1 base; junction bases outside the gene matches: 5.

The V and J genes are TRBV9 and TRBJ2-1, with TRBD2 identical over 7 bases. This CDR3 is 18 amino acids long. V gave up 4 bases and J gave up 0 bases; unmatched junction bases: 13. CDR1 SGDLS and CDR2 YYNGEE come from the germline V gene. The CDR3 is CASSSLAERFSSYNEQFF. The CDR3 bases are TGTGCCAGCAGCTCCCTAGCGGAACGTTTTAGCTCCTACAATGAGCAGTTCTTC.

The rearrangement joins TRBV27 to TRBJ2-4; tentative D call: TRBD2 (6 bases). CDR3 size: 12 residues. With 6 bases removed from V and 9 bases from J, the gap between germline ends came to 12 bases. The germline V gene has CDR1 MNHEY and CDR2 SMNVEV (reference sequence). The CDR3 nucleotides read TGTGCCAGCAGCGAGGTGGGGGGCATTCAGTACTTC. Protein: CASSEVGGIQYF.

The CDR3 sequence is CASRRAGGVETQYF. CDR3 nucleotide sequence: TGTGCCAGCAGGAGGGCGGGGGGCGTTGAGACCCAGTACTTC. The gene calls are TRBV2 and TRBJ2-5, with TRBD2 matching over 8 bases. The CDR3 spans 14 residues. Trimming at V came to 6 bases and at J to 5 bases, leaving 8 bases not matched to a gene. Looked up from germline, CDR1 is SNHLY and CDR2 is FYNNEI.

CDR3: CASTQGQIPYGYTF. CDR3 coding DNA: TGTGCCAGCACCCAGGGACAGATCCCTTATGGCTACACCTTC. V is TRBV28 and J is TRBJ1-2, with 7 nucleotides matching TRBD1. The CDR3 loop spans 14 amino acids. In germline, CDR1 is MDHEN, CDR2 SYDVKM. V lost 7 bases and J lost 5; bases outside the gene matches: 10.

A single count supports this clone. This rearrangement joins TRBV6-5 to TRBJ1-3; the match to TRBD1 covers 7 bases. J lost 4 bases, V lost 11 bases, and 8 bases had no gene match. CDR1 is MNHEY and CDR2 is SVGAGI in the germline V gene. The CDR3 consists of 13 residues. The CDR3 DNA sequence: TGTGCCGCCTCACAGGGGAAAGGAAACACCATATATTTT. Protein product: CAASQGKGNTIYF.

The rearrangement joins TRBV5-6 to TRBJ2-5; D may be TRBD1 (5 bases). CDR3 length equals 13 residues. V lost 0 bases and J 5 bases, leaving 8 bases between the germline ends. Germline lookup yields CDR1 SGHDT and CDR2 YYEEEE. CDR3 amino acids: CASSLGQPETQYF. The CDR3, as DNA: TGTGCCAGCAGCTTGGGACAGCCGGAGACCCAGTACTTC. The variable domain in full, completed from reference TRBV5-6 and TRBJ2-5, reads DAGVTQSPTHLIKTRGQQVTLRCSPKSGHDTVSWYQQALGQGPQFIFQYYEEEERQRGNFPDRFSGHQFPNYSSELNVNALLLGDSALYLCASSLGQPETQYFGPGTRLLVL.

The chain employs TRBV6-1 and TRBJ1-4; possible D gene TRBD1, 6 bases. The length of the CDR3 is 14 residues. Germline V gene sequence: CDR1 MNHNS, CDR2 SASEGT. V lost 6 bases, J lost 3 bases, and 11 bases lay in between. As DNA, the CDR3 is TGTGCCAGCAGCCGGGACAAACCTAATGAAAAACTGTTTTTT. It is translated as CASSRDKPNEKLFF.

V gene TRBV5-1 combines with J gene TRBJ2-3; 7 bases are shared with TRBD1. The trim removed 5 bases at V and 0 bases at J, leaving 3 bases unmatched. Germline values: CDR1 SGHRS, CDR2 YFSETQ. The CDR3 has 14 amino acids. CDR3: CASRSQGSTDTQYF. The CDR3 DNA follows: TGCGCCAGCAGGTCACAGGGGAGCACAGATACGCAGTATTTT.

The rearrangement links TRBV9 to TRBJ2-1; the match to TRBD2 covers 11 bases. V shed 0 bases and J 2 bases; nucleotides not matched to a gene: 7. In germline, CDR1 is SGDLS, CDR2 YYNGEE. CDR3 size: 18 residues. The CDR3 DNA follows: TGTGCCAGCAGCGTAGGGGGGACTAGCGGTAGCACCTACAATGAGCAGTTCTTC. Translated: CASSVGGTSGSTYNEQFF.

This clone showed up just a few times. For the CDR3, the DNA is TGTGCCAGCAGTTTACACCGGGCCCTTACCATTAACTATGGCTACACCTTC. Its protein product is CASSLHRALTINYGYTF. The chain recombines TRBV27 with TRBJ1-2; no clear D. The germline V and J ends were trimmed by 2 bases and 1 base, with 17 bases remaining between them. CDR3 length equals 17 residues. In germline, CDR1 is MNHEY, CDR2 SMNVEV (reference sequence).

CDR3 loop: CASRGAGGSNEKLFF. DNA of the CDR3: TGTGCCAGCAGGGGGGCAGGGGGGTCTAATGAAAAACTGTTTTTT. The chain employs TRBV2 and TRBJ1-4; 7 bases are a match to TRBD1. After removal of 6 bases from V and 3 bases from J, the junction contained 7 bases not matched to a gene. The CDR3 covers 15 residues. Looked up from germline, CDR1 is SNHLY and CDR2 is FYNNEI.

The chain carries TRBV5-4 and TRBJ1-2, with a possible D match to TRBD1 (6 bases). V lost 0 bases and J lost 5, with 8 bases in between. This CDR3 contains 13 residues. Germline CDR1 reads SGHNT; CDR2 reads YYREEE (reference sequence). CDR3: CASSLGQEYGYTF. CDR3 DNA: TGTGCCAGCAGCTTGGGACAGGAGTATGGCTACACCTTC.

The chain carries TRBV16 and TRBJ1-2; 7 bases line up with TRBD1. Germline CDR1 reads KGHSY; CDR2 reads FQNENV. CDR3 length: 13 amino acids. Trimming removed 0 bases from V and 8 bases from J; junction bases left unmatched: 3. The CDR3 is CASSQSRGLGYTF. The CDR3, as DNA: TGTGCCAGCAGCCAATCTAGGGGGCTGGGCTACACCTTC.

This clone was counted a single time. The rearrangement links TRBV6-5 to TRBJ2-7, with D perhaps matching TRBD1 (7 bases). CDR1 is MNHEY, CDR2 SVGAGI, per germline. The CDR3 totals 15 residues. Trimming removed 6 bases from V and 4 bases from J, with 19 bases in between. The CDR3 region is CASSRVGGGGYEQYF. For the CDR3, the DNA is TGTGCCAGCAGCAGGGTTGGAGGGGGCGGGTACGAGCAGTACTTC.

The chain is built from TRBV27 and TRBJ1-5; 8 nucleotides align to TRBD1. The CDR3 totals 14 residues. The germline V gene has CDR1 MNHEY and CDR2 SMNVEV (reference sequence). V lost 5 bases to trimming and J lost 11 bases; unmatched junction nucleotides: 11. CDR3 sequence reads: CASSEGTGFQSQHF. CDR3 coding DNA: TGTGCCAGCAGTGAAGGGACAGGCTTCCAGTCCCAGCATTTT.

This sequence joins TRBV6-1 and TRBJ2-1; possible D gene TRBD2, 6 bases. Germline V gene lookup returns CDR1 MNHNS and CDR2 SASEGT. The CDR3 length is 15 residues. V shed 8 bases and J shed 0 bases, with 14 bases lying between them. The CDR3 is CASGGLGYSYNEQFF. DNA for the CDR3: TGTGCCAGCGGGGGGTTGGGGTACTCCTACAATGAGCAGTTCTTC.

The rearrangement joins TRBV29-1 to TRBJ2-2; unclear D gene. The CDR3 runs 13 residues. The V end was cut by 7 bases, the J end by 4 bases, with 13 bases between. Germline CDR1 reads SQVTM; CDR2 reads ANQGSEA. The CDR3 DNA sequence: TGCAGCGCTCGGTCTTTGCTCACCGGGGAGCTGTTTTTT. The encoded protein is CSARSLLTGELFF.

This clone was observed once. V gene TRBV29-1 combines with J gene TRBJ2-7; D might be TRBD1 (6 bases). The ends were cut back, 6 bases at V and 2 bases at J, with 20 bases in the middle. In germline, CDR1 is SQVTM, CDR2 ANQGSEA. The CDR3 has 15 residues. The CDR3 DNA reads TGCAGCGTCGAGGTGCCAGGGGTCGGGACCTACGAGCAGTACTTC. This gives the protein CSVEVPGVGTYEQYF.

This sequence joins TRBV5-1 and TRBJ1-5, with unresolved D. Germline V gene lookup returns CDR1 SGHRS and CDR2 YFSETQ. This CDR3 comprises 15 residues. V lost 0 bases to trimming and J lost 1 base, with 8 bases between them. CDR3 DNA: TGCGCCAGCAGCTTGGAAGGATTCAGCAATCAGCCCCAGCATTTT. Translated: CASSLEGFSNQPQHF.

CDR3 loop: CASGDRGGYTF. The CDR3 region has the DNA TGTGCCAGCGGCGACAGGGGTGGCTACACCTTC. The chain combines TRBV27 with TRBJ1-2; 8 bases fit TRBD1. The V gene end was trimmed by 8 bases and the J gene end by 7 bases; junction bases not matched to a gene: 3. The CDR3 is made up of 11 amino acids. CDR1 is MNHEY and CDR2 is SMNVEV in the germline V gene (reference sequence).

The J gene is TRBJ2-7, the V gene TRBV15; 7 bases agree with TRBD1. The CDR3 contains 15 residues. Germline V lookup: CDR1 LNHNV, CDR2 YYDKDF (reference sequence). Trimming removed 1 base from V and 3 bases from J; junction bases left unmatched: 6. CDR3 region: CATSRGPHRGYEQYF. The CDR3 DNA sequence: TGTGCCACCAGCAGAGGTCCCCACAGGGGCTACGAGCAGTACTTC.